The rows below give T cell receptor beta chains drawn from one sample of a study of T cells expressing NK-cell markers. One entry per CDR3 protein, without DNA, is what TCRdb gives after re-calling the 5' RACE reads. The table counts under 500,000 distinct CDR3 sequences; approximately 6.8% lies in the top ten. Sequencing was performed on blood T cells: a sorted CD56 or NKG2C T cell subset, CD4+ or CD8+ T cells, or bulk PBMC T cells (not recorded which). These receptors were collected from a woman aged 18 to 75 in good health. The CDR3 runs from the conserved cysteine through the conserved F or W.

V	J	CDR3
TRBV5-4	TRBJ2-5	CASSFRMETQYF
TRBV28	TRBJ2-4	CASSPGNIQYF
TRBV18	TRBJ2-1	CASSQSTGTGEHEQFF
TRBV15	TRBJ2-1	CATSRSGGGINEQFF
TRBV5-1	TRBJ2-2	CASSSTSPGVAGELFF
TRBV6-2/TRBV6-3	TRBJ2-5	CASSYLSRETQYF
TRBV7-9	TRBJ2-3	CASSSFDWDTQYF
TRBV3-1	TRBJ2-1	CASSRGLAMGNEQFF
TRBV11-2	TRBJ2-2	CASSLERAGDGTGELFF
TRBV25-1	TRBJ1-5	CASSESGTYQPQHF
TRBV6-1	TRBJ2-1	CASRQRDRVYNEQFF
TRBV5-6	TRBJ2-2	CASSRDRDTGELFF
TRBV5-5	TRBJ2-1	CASSLGAPSSYNEQFF
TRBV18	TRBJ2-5	CASSRQIEETQYF
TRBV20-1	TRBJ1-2	CSADSAHAGYTF
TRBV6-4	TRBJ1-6	CASSDGSDNSPLHF
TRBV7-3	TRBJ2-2	CASSLTSGRETQLHTGELFF
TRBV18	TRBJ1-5	CASSPPRTPNGQPQHF
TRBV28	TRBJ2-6	CASSLPSGANVLTF
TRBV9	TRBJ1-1	CASSVGQLNTEAFF
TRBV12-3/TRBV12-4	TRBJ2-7	CASSPTSGSIYEQYF
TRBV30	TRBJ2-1	CAWKGLSGGQYNEQFF
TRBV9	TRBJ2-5	CASSVVGSGIQETQYF
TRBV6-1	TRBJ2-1	CASSEDPRAVEQFF
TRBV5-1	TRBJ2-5	CASSWRETQYF
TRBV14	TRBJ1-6	CASSHPHTGNSPLHF
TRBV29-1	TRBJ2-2	CSGRTLTGELFF
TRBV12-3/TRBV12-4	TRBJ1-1	CASRGDTEAFF
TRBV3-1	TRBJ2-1	CASSQGTSGNNEQFF
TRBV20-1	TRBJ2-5	CSARLASGMQETQYF
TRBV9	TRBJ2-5	CASSVARYGPQETQYF
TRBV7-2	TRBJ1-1	CASSLVRLAEAFF
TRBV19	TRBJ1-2	CASSIDHRAGYTF
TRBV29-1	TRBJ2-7	CSVDRCPYEQYF
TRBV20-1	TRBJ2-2	CSAKPGLSGDTGELFF
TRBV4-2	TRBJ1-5	CASSQAGTGDQPQHF
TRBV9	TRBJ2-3	CASSALAGDDTQYF
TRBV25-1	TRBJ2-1	CASSEPREGEQFF
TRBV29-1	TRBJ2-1	CSVEALGGSYNEQFF
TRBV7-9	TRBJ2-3	CASSLRTVDTDTQYF
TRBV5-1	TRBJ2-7	CASSLPPGTEQYF
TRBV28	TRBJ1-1	CASSPTGWDEAFF
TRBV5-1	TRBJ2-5	CASSPRGDVETQYF
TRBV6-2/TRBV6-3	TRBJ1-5	CASGPAGSPYNSNQPQHF
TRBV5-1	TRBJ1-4	CASSRGVGEKLFF